This T cell receptor beta chain was sequenced in a study of control samples from healthy donors and cancer patients. Unmatched junction bases numbered 8, after V lost 7 bases and J lost 10 bases. The CDR3 spans 14 residues. From germline, CDR1 is SNHLY and CDR2 FYNNEI. Assay: immunoSEQ multiplex PCR; the TCRdb copy retains only in-frame clones and omits some. The sample lists more than 85,000 clones; 83% were seen once. The chain recombines TRBV2 with TRBJ1-6; 9 nucleotides agree with TRBD1. Sequencing input: blood. This TCR was recovered from a woman between 45 and 65 years old in good health. CDR3 coding DNA: TGTGCCAGCACCCCGCGGACAGGGGTCTCACCCCTCCACTTT. Residues: CASTPRTGVSPLHF.